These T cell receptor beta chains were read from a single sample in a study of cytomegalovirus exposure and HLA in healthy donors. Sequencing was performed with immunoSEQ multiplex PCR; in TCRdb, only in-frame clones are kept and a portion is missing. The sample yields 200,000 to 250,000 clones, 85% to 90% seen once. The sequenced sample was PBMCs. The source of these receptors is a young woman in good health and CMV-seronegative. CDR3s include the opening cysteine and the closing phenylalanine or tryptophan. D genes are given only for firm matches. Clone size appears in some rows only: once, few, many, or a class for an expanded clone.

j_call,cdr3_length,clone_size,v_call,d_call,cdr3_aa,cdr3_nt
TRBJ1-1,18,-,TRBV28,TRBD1,CASRAGQGASPVTPTSFF,TGTGCCAGCAGGGCTGGACAGGGCGCCTCCCCAGTCACTCCCACGTCTTTCTTT
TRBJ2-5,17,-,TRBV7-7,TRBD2,CASSLLDSGRGQETQYF,TGTGCTAGCAGCTTACTGGATAGCGGGAGAGGCCAAGAGACCCAGTACTTC
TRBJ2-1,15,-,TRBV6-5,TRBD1,CASREDRGRYNEQFF,TGTGCCAGCAGGGAGGACAGGGGGCGTTACAATGAGCAGTTCTTC
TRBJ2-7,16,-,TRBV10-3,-,CAISEDGHLRSYEQYF,TGTGCCATCAGTGAAGACGGACACTTGAGGTCCTACGAGCAGTACTTC
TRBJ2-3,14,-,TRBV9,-,CASSALSSRDTQYF,TGTGCCAGCAGCGCCCTATCGTCTAGGGATACGCAGTATTTT
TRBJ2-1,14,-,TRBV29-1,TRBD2,CSVAGAGGNNEQFF,TGCAGCGTTGCCGGTGCGGGAGGGAACAATGAGCAGTTCTTC
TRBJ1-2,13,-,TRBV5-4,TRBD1,CASSDRAMYGYTF,TGTGCCAGTTCGGACAGGGCAATGTATGGCTACACCTTC
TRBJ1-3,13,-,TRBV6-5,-,CASSTGIGYTIYF,TGTGCCAGCAGTACGGGGATCGGCTACACCATATATTTT
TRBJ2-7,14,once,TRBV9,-,CASSPTWGGGEQYF,TGTGCCAGCAGCCCTACCTGGGGAGGCGGCGAGCAGTACTTC
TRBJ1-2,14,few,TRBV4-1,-,CASSPASRARGYTF,TGCGCCAGCAGCCCCGCGAGCAGGGCCAGGGGCTACACCTTC
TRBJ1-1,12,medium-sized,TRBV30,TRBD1,CAWSRGRAEAFF,TGTGCCTGGAGCAGGGGGCGCGCTGAAGCTTTCTTT
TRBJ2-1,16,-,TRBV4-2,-,CASSQVEAISYNEQFF,TGTGCCAGCAGCCAAGTTGAAGCGATCTCCTACAATGAGCAGTTCTTC
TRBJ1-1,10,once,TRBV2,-,CASRDLEAFF,TGTGCCAGCCGGGACTTGGAAGCTTTCTTT
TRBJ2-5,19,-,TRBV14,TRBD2,CASSQSGGGGPFGGETQYF,TGTGCCAGCAGCCAAAGCGGGGGCGGGGGCCCTTTTGGAGGAGAGACCCAGTACTTC
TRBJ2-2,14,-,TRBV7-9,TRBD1,CASIGTGDTGELFF,TGTGCCAGCATCGGGACAGGGGATACCGGGGAGCTGTTTTTT
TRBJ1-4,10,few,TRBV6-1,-,CASSEQKLFF,TGTGCCAGCAGTGAACAGAAACTGTTTTTT
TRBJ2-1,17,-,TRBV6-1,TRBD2,CASSAASGRAISYEQFF,TGTGCCAGCAGTGCGGCTAGCGGGAGGGCCATATCTTATGAGCAGTTCTTC
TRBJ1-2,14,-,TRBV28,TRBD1,CASDPRDRGGGYTF,TGTGCCAGCGACCCCCGGGACAGGGGCGGTGGCTACACCTTC
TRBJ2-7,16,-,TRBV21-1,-,CASSNRTGTGLYEQYF,TGTGCCAGCAGCAACAGAACCGGGACAGGGCTTTACGAGCAGTACTTC
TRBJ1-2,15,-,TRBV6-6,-,CASSYASEANYGYTF,TGTGCCAGCAGTTACGCGAGCGAAGCTAACTATGGCTACACCTTC
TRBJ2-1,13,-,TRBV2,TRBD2,CARRRDYSNEQFF,TGTGCCAGGAGAAGGGACTACAGCAATGAGCAGTTCTTC
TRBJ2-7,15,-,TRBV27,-,CASSTGGWPTYEQYF,TGTGCCAGCTCCACAGGTGGGTGGCCGACCTACGAGCAGTACTTC
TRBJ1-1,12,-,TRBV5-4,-,CASSSGNTEAFF,TGTGCCAGCAGCTCCGGGAACACTGAAGCTTTCTTT
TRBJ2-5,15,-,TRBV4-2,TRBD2,CASSPGTSGQETQYF,TGTGCCAGCAGCCCCGGGACTAGCGGCCAAGAGACCCAGTACTTC
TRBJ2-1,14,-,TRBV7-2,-,CASSGQETYNEQFF,TGTGCCAGCAGTGGCCAAGAGACTTACAATGAGCAGTTCTTC
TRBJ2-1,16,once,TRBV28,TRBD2,CASSPPGAGIYNEQFF,TGTGCCAGCAGTCCCCCGGGAGCGGGAATTTACAATGAGCAGTTCTTC
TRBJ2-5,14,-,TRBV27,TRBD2,CASRLAGIQETQYF,TGTGCCAGTCGACTAGCGGGGATCCAAGAGACCCAGTACTTC
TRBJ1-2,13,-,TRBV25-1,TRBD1,CASSGRQGEGYTF,TGTGCCAGCAGTGGAAGACAGGGAGAGGGCTACACCTTC
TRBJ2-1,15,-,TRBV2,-,CASSERTSNRREQFF,TGTGCCAGCAGTGAACGGACTTCAAATCGAAGGGAGCAGTTCTTC
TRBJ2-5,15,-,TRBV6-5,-,CASSLYRGPQETQYF,TGTGCCAGCAGCCTCTATAGGGGTCCGCAAGAGACCCAGTACTTC
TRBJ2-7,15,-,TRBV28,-,CASSFIAASSYEQYF,TGTGCCAGCAGTTTCATCGCGGCTAGCTCCTACGAGCAGTACTTC
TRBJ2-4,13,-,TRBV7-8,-,CASSQGSGNIQYF,TGTGCCAGCAGCCAAGGGTCGGGGAACATTCAGTACTTC
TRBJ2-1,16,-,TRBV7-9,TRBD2,CASSLAIGRSYNEQFF,TGTGCCAGCAGCTTAGCGATCGGGAGGTCCTACAATGAGCAGTTCTTC
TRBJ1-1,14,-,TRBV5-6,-,CASSLVSVNTEAFF,TGTGCCAGCAGCTTGGTGTCAGTAAACACTGAAGCTTTCTTT
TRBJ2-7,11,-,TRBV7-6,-,CASSPGDEQYF,TGTGCCAGCAGCCCAGGGGACGAGCAGTACTTC
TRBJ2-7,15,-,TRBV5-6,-,CASSPYAGMGGEQYF,TGTGCCAGCAGCCCCTACGCAGGGATGGGGGGCGAGCAGTACTTC
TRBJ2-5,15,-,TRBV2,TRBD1,CASSGGTGIQETQYF,TGTGCCAGCAGTGGAGGGACAGGGATCCAAGAGACCCAGTACTTC
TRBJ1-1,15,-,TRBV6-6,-,CASSPGGGLKTEAFF,TGTGCCAGCAGCCCGGGGGGGGGCTTGAAGACTGAAGCTTTCTTT
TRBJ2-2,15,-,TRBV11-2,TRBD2,CASSPRTSGNGELFF,TGTGCCAGCAGCCCGAGGACTAGCGGGAACGGGGAGCTGTTTTTT